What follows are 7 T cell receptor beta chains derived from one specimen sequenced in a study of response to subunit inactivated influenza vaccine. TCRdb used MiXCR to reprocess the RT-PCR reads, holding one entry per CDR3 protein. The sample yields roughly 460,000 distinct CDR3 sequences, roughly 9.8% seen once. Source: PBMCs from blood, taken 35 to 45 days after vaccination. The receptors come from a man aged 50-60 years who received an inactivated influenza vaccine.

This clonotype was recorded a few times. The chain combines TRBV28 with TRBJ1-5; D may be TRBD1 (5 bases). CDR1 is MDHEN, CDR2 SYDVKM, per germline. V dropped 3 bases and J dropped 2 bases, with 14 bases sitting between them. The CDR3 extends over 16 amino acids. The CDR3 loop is CASSLGFRVGNQPQHF. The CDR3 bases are TGTGCCAGCAGTTTGGGGTTCAGGGTTGGCAATCAGCCCCAGCATTTT.

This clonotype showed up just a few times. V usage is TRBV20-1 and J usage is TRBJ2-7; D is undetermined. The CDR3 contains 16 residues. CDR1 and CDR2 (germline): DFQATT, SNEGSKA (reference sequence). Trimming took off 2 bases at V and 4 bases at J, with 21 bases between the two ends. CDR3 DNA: TGCAGTGCTAGATTCAATCCGCGAGGTTGGTATTACGAGCAGTACTTC. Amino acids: CSARFNPRGWYYEQYF.

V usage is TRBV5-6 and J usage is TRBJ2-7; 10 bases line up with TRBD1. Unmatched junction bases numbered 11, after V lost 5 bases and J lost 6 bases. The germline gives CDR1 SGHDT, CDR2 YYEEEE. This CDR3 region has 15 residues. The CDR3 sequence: CASSIWETGGREQYF. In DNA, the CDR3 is TGTGCCAGCAGTATCTGGGAGACAGGGGGCCGCGAGCAGTACTTC.

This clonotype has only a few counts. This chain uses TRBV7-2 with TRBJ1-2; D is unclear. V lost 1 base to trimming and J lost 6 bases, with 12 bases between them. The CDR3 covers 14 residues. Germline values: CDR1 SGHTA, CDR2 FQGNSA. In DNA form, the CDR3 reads TGTGCCAGCAGCTTAGATGTGACCCCGGATGGCTACACCTTC. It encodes CASSLDVTPDGYTF. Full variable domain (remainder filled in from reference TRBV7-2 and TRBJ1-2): GAGVSQSPSNKVTEKGKDVELRCDPISGHTALYWYRQSLGQGLEFLIYFQGNSAPDKSGLPSDRFSAERTGGSVSTLTIQRTQQEDSAVYLCASSLDVTPDGYTFGSGTRLTVV.

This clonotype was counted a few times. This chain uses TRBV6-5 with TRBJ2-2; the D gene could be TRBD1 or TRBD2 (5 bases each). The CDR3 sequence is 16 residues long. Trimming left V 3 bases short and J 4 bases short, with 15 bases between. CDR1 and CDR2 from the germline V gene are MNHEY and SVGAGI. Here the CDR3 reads CASSYFKLGGTGELFF. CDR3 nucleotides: TGTGCCAGCAGTTATTTCAAACTTGGGGGCACCGGGGAGCTGTTTTTT.

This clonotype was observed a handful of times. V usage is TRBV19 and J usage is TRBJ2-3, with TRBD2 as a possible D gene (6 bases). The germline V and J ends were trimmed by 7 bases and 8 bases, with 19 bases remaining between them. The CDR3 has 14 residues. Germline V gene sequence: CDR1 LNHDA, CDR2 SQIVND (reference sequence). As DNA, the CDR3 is TGTGCCAGTATTAGTCTCAGGGAGGCGGGTACGCAGTATTTT. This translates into CASISLREAGTQYF.

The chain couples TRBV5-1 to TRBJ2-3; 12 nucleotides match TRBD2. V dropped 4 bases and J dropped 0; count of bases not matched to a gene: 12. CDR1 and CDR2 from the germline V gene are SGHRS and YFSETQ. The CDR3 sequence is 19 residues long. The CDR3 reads CASSAELAGGPRSTDTQYF. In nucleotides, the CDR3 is TGCGCCAGCAGCGCAGAGCTAGCGGGGGGGCCTCGTAGCACAGATACGCAGTATTTT.